The source of this TCR beta chain is a study of T cells expressing NK-cell markers. Study-level information: The eight sequenced donors comprised seven who were HCMV-seropositive and one who was seronegative. General study findings and limits: Of the CD8+ T cells in about 6 donors, roughly 1.0-7.5% belonged to dominant NKG2C+ clonotypes.

TCRdb re-called the 5' RACE reads and gives one entry per CDR3 protein, without DNA. This sample contains about 440,000 distinct CDR3 sequences. As for this clonotype: What it binds is unknown.

The CDR3 sequence is 14 residues long. The germline V gene encodes CDR1 DFQATT and CDR2 SNEGSKA (reference sequence). The rearrangement links TRBV20-1 to TRBJ2-7; without DNA, the TCRdb call of TRBD2 cannot be checked. The sequenced material came from blood T cells: a sorted CD56 or NKG2C T cell subset, CD4+ or CD8+ T cells, or bulk PBMC T cells (not recorded which). The sequence derives from a woman between 18 and 69 years old in good health. CDR3: CSATEGGTSYEQYF.